The present entry profiles one T cell receptor beta chain with its context. What it recognizes is unknown. A read error may produce the germline difference seen at one junction end. The sample originates from a study of Graves' ophthalmopathy and Graves' hyperthyroidism. Study context: Hyperthyroidism was considered stable when no ophthalmopathy appeared within 18 months of follow-up. Study results and limitations: With a specificity of 72.22% and a sensitivity of over 65%, the model predicted ophthalmopathy progression.

The germline gives CDR1 MGHDK, CDR2 SYGVNS. This CDR3 has 14 amino acids. TCR beta CDR3 regions were amplified from RNA transcripts. The first round was an RT-PCR with HTBI primers, and the second round was a multiplex PCR. Each CDR3 protein is one row after TCRdb ran MiXCR on the multiplex PCR reads. This table holds a few hundred thousand distinct CDR3 sequences, less than 45% found once. This clonotype was obtained from an adult man with Graves' hyperthyroidism. The chain employs TRBV25-1 and TRBJ2-7; no definite D call. The specimen was peripheral blood or thyroid tissue (not recorded which). Written as DNA, the CDR3 is TGTGCCAGCAGTGAATACGGCGGCTCCTACGAGCGGTACTTC. Amino acids: CASSEYGGSYERYF.